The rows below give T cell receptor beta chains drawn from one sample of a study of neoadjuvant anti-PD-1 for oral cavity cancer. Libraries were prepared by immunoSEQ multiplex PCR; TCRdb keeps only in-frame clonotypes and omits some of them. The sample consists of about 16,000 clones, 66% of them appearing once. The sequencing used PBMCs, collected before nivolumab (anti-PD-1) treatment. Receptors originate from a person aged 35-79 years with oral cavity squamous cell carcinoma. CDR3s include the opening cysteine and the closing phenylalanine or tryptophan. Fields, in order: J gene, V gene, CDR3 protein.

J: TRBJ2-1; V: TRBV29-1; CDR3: CSVGQSGYNEQFF
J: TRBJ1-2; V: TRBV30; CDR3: CAWVTVYGYTF
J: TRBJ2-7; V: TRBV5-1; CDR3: CASSFYESGGYEQYF
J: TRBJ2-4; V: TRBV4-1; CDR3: CASSQDLSGSLRAAKNIQYF
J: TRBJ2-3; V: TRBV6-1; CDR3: CASSEAVASGILETDTQYF
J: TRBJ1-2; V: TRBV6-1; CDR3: CASSEGRREGYTF
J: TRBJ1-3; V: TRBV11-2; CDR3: CASSSGLTSGNTIYF
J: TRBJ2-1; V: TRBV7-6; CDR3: CASSLAGGIYNEQFF
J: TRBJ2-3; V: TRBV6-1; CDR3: CASSVQSGDTDTQYF
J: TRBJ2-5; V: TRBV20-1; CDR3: CSPGTQYF
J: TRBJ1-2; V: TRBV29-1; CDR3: CSVEGQGQNYGYTF
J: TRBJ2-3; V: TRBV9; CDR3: CASSVGSNTQYF
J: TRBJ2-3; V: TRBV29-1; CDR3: CTFFGLAVDTQYF
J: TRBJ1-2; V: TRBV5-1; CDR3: CASSLVGLYGYTF
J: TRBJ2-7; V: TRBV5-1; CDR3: CASSFSAGTGTYEQYF
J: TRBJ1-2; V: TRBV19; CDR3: CASSDGQGPSYGYTF
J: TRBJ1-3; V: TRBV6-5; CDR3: CASIGSSGNTIYF
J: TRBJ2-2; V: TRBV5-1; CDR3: CASSSTTSPTGELFF
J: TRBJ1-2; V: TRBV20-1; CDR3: CSARETDFYTF
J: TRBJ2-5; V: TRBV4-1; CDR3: CASSRTPSGGQETQYF
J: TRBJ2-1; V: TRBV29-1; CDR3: CSVADRGLNEQFF
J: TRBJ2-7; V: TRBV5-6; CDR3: CASSFFGTSGNEQYF
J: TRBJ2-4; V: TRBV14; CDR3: CASSQEISGLAKNIQYF
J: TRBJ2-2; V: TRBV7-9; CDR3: CASSSTSDLKIRGELFF
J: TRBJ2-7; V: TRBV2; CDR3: CASSGDRYYEQYF
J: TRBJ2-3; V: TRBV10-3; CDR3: CAISESTDTQYF
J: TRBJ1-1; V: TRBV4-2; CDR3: CASSQDTANTEAFF
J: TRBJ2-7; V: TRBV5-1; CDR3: CASSLAGGSSSYEQYF
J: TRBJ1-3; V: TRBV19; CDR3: CASTPPGLGNTIYF
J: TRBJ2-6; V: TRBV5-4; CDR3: CASSTFGGEGANVLTF
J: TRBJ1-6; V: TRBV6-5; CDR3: CASSLQPHNSPLHF
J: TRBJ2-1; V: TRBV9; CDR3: CASSVAGTGGYNEQFF
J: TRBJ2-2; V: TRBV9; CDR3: CASSVDRVRNTGELFF
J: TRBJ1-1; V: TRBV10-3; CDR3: CATLTGLGTEAFF
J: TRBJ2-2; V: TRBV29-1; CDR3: CSVEWQSRRGELFF
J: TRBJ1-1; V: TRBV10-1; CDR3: CASSESGGVNTEAFF
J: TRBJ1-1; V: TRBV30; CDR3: CARQGAIPFTEAFF
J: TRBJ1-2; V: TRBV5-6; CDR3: CASRLQGVDGYTF
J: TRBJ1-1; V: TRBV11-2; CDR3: CASSLGSGLEAFF
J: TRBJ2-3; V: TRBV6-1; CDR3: CASTLRSGADTQYF
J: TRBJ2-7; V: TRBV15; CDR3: CATSMRTDSYEQYF
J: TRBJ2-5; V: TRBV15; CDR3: CATSRDPAGRSQETQYF
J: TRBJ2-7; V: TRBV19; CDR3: CASSIAPYLPAGGRGSYEQYF